This T cell receptor beta chain was recorded in a study of CXCR3-negative and CXCR3-positive naive CD8 T cells. There are 15 residues in the CDR3. Germline CDR1 reads MNHEY; CDR2 reads SVGAGI. The libraries of TRB cDNA were prepared using 5' RACE with UMI labels. TCRdb reanalyzed the 5' RACE reads, giving one entry per CDR3 protein sequence and no DNA. In all, the sample yields about 41,000 distinct CDR3 sequences. This receptor was identified in a human donor in good health. Some clones in this sample may be carry-over from other donors' samples. The sequencing sample was made of naive CXCR3- CD8+ T cells from blood. As for subset: CD45RO-CCR7+CD27+CD95- naive CD8+ T cells lacking CXCR3 (TNR3-). This sequence joins TRBV6-5 and TRBJ2-7; TCRdb selects TRBD1, and the lack of DNA leaves this call unchecked. Here the CDR3 reads CASSRLMTGVHEQYF.